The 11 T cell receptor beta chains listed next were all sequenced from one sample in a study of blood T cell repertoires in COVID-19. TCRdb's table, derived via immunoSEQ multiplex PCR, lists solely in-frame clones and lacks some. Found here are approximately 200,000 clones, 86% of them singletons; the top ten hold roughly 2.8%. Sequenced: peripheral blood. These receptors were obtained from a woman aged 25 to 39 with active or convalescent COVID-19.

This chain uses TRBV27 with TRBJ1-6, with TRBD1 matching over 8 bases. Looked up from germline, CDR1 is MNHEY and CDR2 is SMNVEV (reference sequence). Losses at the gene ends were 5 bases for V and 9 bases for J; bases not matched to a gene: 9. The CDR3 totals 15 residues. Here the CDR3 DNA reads TGTGCCAGCAGTCCCGACAGGGGCATGAGTTCACCCCTCCACTTT. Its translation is CASSPDRGMSSPLHF.

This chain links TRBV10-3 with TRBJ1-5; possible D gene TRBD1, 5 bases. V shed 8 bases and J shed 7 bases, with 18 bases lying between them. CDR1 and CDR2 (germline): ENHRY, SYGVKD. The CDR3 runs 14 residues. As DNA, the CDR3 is TGTGCCATCCAGGTAGGGTGGGGCTTCCAGCCCCAGCATTTT. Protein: CAIQVGWGFQPQHF.

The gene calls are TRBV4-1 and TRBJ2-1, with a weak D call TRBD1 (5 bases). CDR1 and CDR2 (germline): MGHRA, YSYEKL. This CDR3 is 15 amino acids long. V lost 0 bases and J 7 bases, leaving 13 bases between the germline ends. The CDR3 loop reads CASSQDLQGRNEQFF. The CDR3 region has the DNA TGCGCCAGCAGCCAAGATCTGCAGGGTCGGAATGAGCAGTTCTTC.

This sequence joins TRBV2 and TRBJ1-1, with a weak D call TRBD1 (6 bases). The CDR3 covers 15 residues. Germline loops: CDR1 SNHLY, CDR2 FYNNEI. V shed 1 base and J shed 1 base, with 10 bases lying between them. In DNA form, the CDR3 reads TGTGCCAGCAGTGAAGAAGCCAGGGGGAACACTGAAGCTTTCTTT. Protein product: CASSEEARGNTEAFF.

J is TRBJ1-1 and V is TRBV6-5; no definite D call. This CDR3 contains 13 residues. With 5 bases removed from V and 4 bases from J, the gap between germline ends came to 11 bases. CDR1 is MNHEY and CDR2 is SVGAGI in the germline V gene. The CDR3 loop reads CASSPRPGTEAFF. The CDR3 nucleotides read TGTGCCAGCAGTCCCCGTCCGGGCACTGAAGCTTTCTTT.

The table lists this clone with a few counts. As DNA, the CDR3 is TGTGCCAGCAGCCAAGTCGGGCGGGGGCGGAACACTGAAGCTTTCTTT. The encoded protein is CASSQVGRGRNTEAFF. The V and J genes are TRBV14 and TRBJ1-1; perhaps TRBD1 as D (6 bases). The germline gives CDR1 SGHDN, CDR2 FVKESK. The CDR3 sequence is 16 residues long. V was shortened by 1 base and J by 1 base, with 13 bases between the two germline ends.

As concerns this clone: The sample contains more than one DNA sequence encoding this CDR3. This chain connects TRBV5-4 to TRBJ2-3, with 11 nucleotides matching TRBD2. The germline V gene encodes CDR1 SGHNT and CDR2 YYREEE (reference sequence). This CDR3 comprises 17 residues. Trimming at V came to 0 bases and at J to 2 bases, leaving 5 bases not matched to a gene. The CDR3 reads CASSLVVAGGSTDTQYF. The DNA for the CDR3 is TGTGCCAGCAGCTTGGTGGTAGCGGGAGGGTCCACAGATACGCAGTATTTT.

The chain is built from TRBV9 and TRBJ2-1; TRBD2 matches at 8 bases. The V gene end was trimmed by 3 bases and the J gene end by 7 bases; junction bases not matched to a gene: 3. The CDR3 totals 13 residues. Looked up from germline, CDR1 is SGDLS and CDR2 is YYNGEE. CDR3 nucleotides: TGTGCCAGCAGCGCCTCTAGCGGGAATGAGCAGTTCTTC. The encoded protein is CASSASSGNEQFF.

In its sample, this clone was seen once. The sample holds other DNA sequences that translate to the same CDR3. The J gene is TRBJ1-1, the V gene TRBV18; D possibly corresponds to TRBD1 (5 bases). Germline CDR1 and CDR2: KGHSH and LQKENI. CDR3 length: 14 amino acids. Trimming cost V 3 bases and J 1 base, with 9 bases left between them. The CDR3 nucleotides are TGTGCCAGCTCACCGCAGGGCCAGAACACTGAAGCTTTCTTT. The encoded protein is CASSPQGQNTEAFF.

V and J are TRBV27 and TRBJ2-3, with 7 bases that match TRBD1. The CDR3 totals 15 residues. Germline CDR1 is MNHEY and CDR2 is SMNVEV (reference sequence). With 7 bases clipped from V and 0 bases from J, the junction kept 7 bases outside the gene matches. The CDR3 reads CASKRWDRSTDTQYF. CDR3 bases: TGTGCCAGCAAAAGATGGGACAGAAGCACAGATACGCAGTATTTT.

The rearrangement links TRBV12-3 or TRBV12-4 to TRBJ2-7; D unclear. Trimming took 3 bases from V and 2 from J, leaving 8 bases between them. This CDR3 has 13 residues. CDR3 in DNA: TGTGCCAGCAGTTTTGGAGCCCCCTACGAGCAGTACTTC. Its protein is CASSFGAPYEQYF.